This passage covers 23 T cell receptor beta chains from one sample sequenced in a study of patients and donors after allogeneic stem cell transplantation. MiXCR, applied by TCRdb to the RT-PCR reads, yields one record per CDR3 protein. Counted here are about 24,000 distinct CDR3 sequences, roughly 43% occurring once; the ten biggest clones make up around 80%. The sequencing sample was made of blood, either unsorted or a sorted T cell fraction (not recorded which). The receptors originated from a human donor who was either an allogeneic HSCT recipient or a stem cell or donor lymphocyte infusion donor (not recorded which). It is not recorded whose cells these are; they may come from a transplant donor.

The gene calls are TRBV12-3 or TRBV12-4 and TRBJ1-2; TRBD1 might be the D (6 bases). Trimming removed 6 bases from V and 0 bases from J, with 14 bases in between. CDR3 length: 15 residues. The CDR3 DNA reads as TGTGCCAGCAGGGACGGACAGAGCGCTAACTATGGCTACACCTTC. Translation gives CASRDGQSANYGYTF.

This chain connects TRBV7-6 to TRBJ1-6, with D unresolved. Trimming stripped 5 bases from V and 10 bases from J, with 12 bases between. The CDR3 has 13 residues. Germline loops: CDR1 SGHVS, CDR2 FNYEAQ. The CDR3 sequence is CASSRDGRSPLHF. The CDR3 DNA follows: TGTGCCAGCAGCCGTGATGGGCGGTCACCCCTCCACTTT.

This chain joins TRBV20-1 and TRBJ1-2; weak D call: TRBD1 (5 bases). Germline V gene data show CDR1 as DFQATT and CDR2 as SNEGSKA (reference sequence). The CDR3 contains 15 residues. V was cut by 0 bases and J by 2 bases, with 13 bases left in between. CDR3 residues: CSAREGGRMNYGYTF. The CDR3, as DNA: TGCAGTGCTAGAGAGGGGGGACGGATGAACTATGGCTACACCTTC.

The chain carries TRBV12-3 or TRBV12-4 and TRBJ1-4; D remains ambiguous. The CDR3 has 14 amino acids. V was pared by 3 bases and J by 4 bases, with 9 bases between. DNA of the CDR3: TGTGCCAGCAGTTTGGGTCCCGTTAATGAAAAACTGTTTTTT. Translation: CASSLGPVNEKLFF.

The sample holds a few counts of this clonotype. V and J are TRBV7-2 and TRBJ1-1, with D uncertain. The CDR3 contains 13 residues. From germline, CDR1 is SGHTA and CDR2 FQGNSA. The V end lost 3 bases, the J end lost 1 base, and 6 bases lay between the germline ends. CDR3 bases: TGTGCCAGCAGCTTTTCGAGGAACACTGAAGCTTTCTTT. Translated, it gives CASSFSRNTEAFF.

This clonotype turned up a few times. The chain is built from TRBV5-5 and TRBJ1-4; D remains ambiguous. Deletions cut 0 bases from V and 3 bases from J, with 9 bases between. This CDR3 comprises 15 residues. CDR1 and CDR2 from the germline V gene are SGHKS and YYEKEE (reference sequence). The DNA of the CDR3 is TGTGCCAGCAGCTTGGCCGGTGGCTCTAATGAAAAACTGTTTTTT. Translation gives CASSLAGGSNEKLFF. Based on the CDR3 plus reference TRBV5-5 and TRBJ1-4, the full variable domain is DAGVTQSPTHLIKTRGQQVTLRCSPISGHKSVSWYQQVLGQGPQFIFQYYEKEERGRGNFPDRFSARQFPNYSSELNVNALLLGDSALYLCASSLAGGSNEKLFFGSGTQLSVL.

This clonotype was observed a few times. V usage is TRBV7-7 and J usage is TRBJ1-1; D is unclear. Trimming shortened V by 1 base and J by 6 bases, and 9 bases separated the two germline ends. The CDR3 runs 13 residues. The germline gives CDR1 SSHAT, CDR2 FNYEAQ (reference sequence). CDR3 residues: CASSLDSRAEAFF. In DNA, the CDR3 is TGTGCCAGCAGCTTAGATTCGAGGGCTGAAGCTTTCTTT. The variable domain in full, with the rest retrieved from reference TRBV7-7 and TRBJ1-1, is GAGVSQSPRYKVTKRGQDVTLRCDPISSHATLYWYQQALGQGPEFLTYFNYEAQPDKSGLPSDRFSAERPEGSISTLTIQRTEQRDSAMYRCASSLDSRAEAFFGQGTRLTVV.

This sequence joins TRBV6-1 and TRBJ2-3; possible D gene TRBD1, 6 bases. Germline CDR1 MNHNS, CDR2 SASEGT. The V gene lost 3 bases and the J gene lost 1 base, with 11 bases spanning the gap. The CDR3 sequence is 15 residues long. CDR3 residues: CASSDFQGRTDTQYF. CDR3 sequence (DNA): TGTGCCAGCAGTGATTTCCAGGGGCGCACAGATACGCAGTATTTT.

V is TRBV11-3 and J is TRBJ2-2, with 7 bases matching TRBD1. Looked up from germline, CDR1 is SGHNT and CDR2 is YENEEA. After removal of 5 bases from V and 5 bases from J, the junction contained 5 bases not matched to a gene. This CDR3 region has 14 residues. The CDR3 nucleotides read TGTGCCAGCAGCACCGGGACAGAAACCGGGGAGCTGTTTTTT. This codes for CASSTGTETGELFF.

The gene calls are TRBV29-1 and TRBJ2-3; possibly TRBD1 for D (5 bases). CDR3 length: 16 amino acids. Trimming shortened V by 5 bases and J by 6 bases, and 24 bases separated the two germline ends. Looked up from germline, CDR1 is SQVTM and CDR2 is ANQGSEA. The CDR3, as DNA: TGCAGCGTTTTCTACCGTCCCGTGGGGCTAGGGGATACGCAGTATTTT. Translating it yields CSVFYRPVGLGDTQYF.

The V call is TRBV18, the J call TRBJ1-6, with TRBD1 matching over 8 bases. Trimming cost V 3 bases and J 5 bases; bases outside gene matches: 9. CDR1 and CDR2 from the germline V gene are KGHSH and LQKENI. There are 17 residues in the CDR3. The CDR3, as DNA: TGTGCCAGCTCACCGTGGACAGGGCGGGCGAATAATTCACCCCTCCACTTT. Protein sequence: CASSPWTGRANNSPLHF.

The genes are TRBV24-1 and TRBJ2-1, with a tentative D call TRBD1 (5 bases). With 5 bases removed from V and 4 bases from J, the gap between germline ends came to 11 bases. Per germline, CDR1 KGHDR and CDR2 SFDVKD. The CDR3 consists of 14 residues. The CDR3 bases are TGTGCCACCAGTGGGCCAGGGTTGTACAATGAGCAGTTCTTC. Protein: CATSGPGLYNEQFF.

This clonotype was seen more than once but under ten times. The chain couples TRBV29-1 to TRBJ1-1; no firm D call. This CDR3 is built from 16 residues. Looked up from germline, CDR1 is SQVTM and CDR2 is ANQGSEA. V was trimmed by 4 bases and J by 2 bases, leaving 20 bases between them. CDR3 coding DNA: TGCAGCGTTGTTGGCGGAAAGGCAGAACTCAACACTGAAGCTTTCTTT. It is translated as CSVVGGKAELNTEAFF.

V gene TRBV9 combines with J gene TRBJ2-2, with a possible D match to TRBD1 (7 bases). The germline V and J ends were trimmed by 0 bases and 2 bases, with 14 bases remaining between them. CDR1 SGDLS and CDR2 YYNGEE come from the germline V gene. The CDR3 has 17 residues. CDR3 coding DNA: TGTGCCAGCAGCGTAGGGCGGGGACAGAGAAACACCGGGGAGCTGTTTTTT. It encodes CASSVGRGQRNTGELFF.

Here the CDR3 reads CASSLSVHNNEQFF. The DNA of the CDR3 is TGCGCCAGCAGCTTGTCTGTACATAACAATGAGCAGTTCTTC. The chain links TRBV5-1 to TRBJ2-1, with D uncertain. The CDR3 is 14 amino acids. Trimming took off 1 base at V and 5 bases at J, with 10 bases between the two ends. In germline, CDR1 is SGHRS, CDR2 YFSETQ.

V and J are TRBV12-3 or TRBV12-4 and TRBJ2-6; 7 nucleotides match TRBD1. The CDR3 contains 15 residues. Losses at the gene ends were 6 bases for V and 2 bases for J; bases not matched to a gene: 4. CDR3 region: CASRITGAGANVLTF. CDR3 nucleotide sequence: TGTGCCAGCAGAATTACAGGGGCTGGGGCCAACGTCCTGACTTTC.

This clonotype was seen a handful of times. The V and J genes are TRBV12-3 or TRBV12-4 and TRBJ1-2; weak D call: TRBD1 (5 bases). Deletions cut 2 bases from V and 6 bases from J, with 10 bases between. The CDR3 has 13 amino acids. CDR3: CASSLSQGHGYTF. The CDR3 DNA reads as TGTGCCAGCAGTTTATCGCAGGGTCATGGCTACACCTTC.

This clonotype occurred once. The chain recombines TRBV28 with TRBJ2-7; D not certain. Germline V gene data show CDR1 as MDHEN and CDR2 as SYDVKM. V shed 5 bases and J shed 0 bases, with 5 bases lying between them. There are 12 residues in the CDR3. CDR3 amino acids: CASSAPSYEQYF. The DNA of the CDR3 is TGTGCCAGCAGTGCTCCCTCCTACGAGCAGTACTTC.

This chain connects TRBV5-1 to TRBJ1-2; 7 bases are shared with TRBD1. The CDR3 runs to 17 residues. After removal of 0 bases from V and 2 bases from J, the junction contained 10 bases not matched to a gene. Germline-derived CDR1 and CDR2 are SGHRS and YFSETQ. This CDR3 is CASSLVGIIQGNYGYTF. The CDR3 DNA follows: TGCGCCAGCAGCTTGGTGGGAATAATACAGGGGAACTATGGCTACACCTTC. The whole variable domain, filled in from reference TRBV5-1 and TRBJ1-2, reads KAGVTQTPRYLIKTRGQQVTLSCSPISGHRSVSWYQQTPGQGLQFLFEYFSETQRNKGNFPGRFSGRQFSNSRSEMNVSTLELGDSALYLCASSLVGIIQGNYGYTFGSGTRLTVV.

The genes are TRBV10-3 and TRBJ1-6; no definite D call. The V gene's germline CDR1 is ENHRY and CDR2 SYGVKD. V was cut by 3 bases and J by 7 bases, with 4 bases left in between. The CDR3 has 12 residues. This chain's CDR3 is CAISDLNSPLHF. In DNA form, the CDR3 reads TGTGCCATCAGTGACCTCAATTCACCCCTCCACTTT.

The chain recombines TRBV28 with TRBJ2-1, with a possible D match to TRBD2 (5 bases). This CDR3 has 14 residues. V gave up 3 bases and J gave up 4 bases, with 10 bases separating them. CDR1 MDHEN and CDR2 SYDVKM come from the germline V gene. The CDR3 spells CASSLSGRYNEQFF. In DNA form, the CDR3 reads TGTGCCAGCAGTTTGAGCGGACGATACAATGAGCAGTTCTTC.

The sample holds one count of this clonotype. The V gene is TRBV5-1, the J gene TRBJ2-2; 8 bases agree with TRBD1. V shed 4 bases and J 7 bases; nucleotides not matched to a gene: 9. Germline lookup yields CDR1 SGHRS and CDR2 YFSETQ. This CDR3 comprises 15 residues. The CDR3 region is CASSRPDRADGELFF. The CDR3 DNA reads as TGCGCCAGCAGCCGGCCGGACAGGGCGGACGGGGAGCTGTTTTTT.

J is TRBJ1-4 and V is TRBV28; 7 nucleotides align to TRBD1. Germline CDR1 and CDR2: MDHEN and SYDVKM. This CDR3 region has 12 residues. V was pared by 10 bases and J by 4 bases, with 3 bases of the junction left unmatched. CDR3 coding DNA: TGTGCCACACAGGGGTTTAATGAAAAACTGTTTTTT. This codes for CATQGFNEKLFF.